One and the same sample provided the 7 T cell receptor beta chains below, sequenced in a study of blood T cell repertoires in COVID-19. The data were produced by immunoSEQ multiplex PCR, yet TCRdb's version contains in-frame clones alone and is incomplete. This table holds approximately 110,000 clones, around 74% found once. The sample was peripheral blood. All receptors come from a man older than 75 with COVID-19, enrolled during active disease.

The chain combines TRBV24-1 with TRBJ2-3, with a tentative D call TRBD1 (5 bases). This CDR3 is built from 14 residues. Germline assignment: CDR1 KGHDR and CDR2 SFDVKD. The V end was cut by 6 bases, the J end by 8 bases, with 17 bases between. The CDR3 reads CATSSIRVKGTQYF. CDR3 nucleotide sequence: TGTGCCACCAGTAGCATCAGGGTGAAGGGTACGCAGTATTTT.

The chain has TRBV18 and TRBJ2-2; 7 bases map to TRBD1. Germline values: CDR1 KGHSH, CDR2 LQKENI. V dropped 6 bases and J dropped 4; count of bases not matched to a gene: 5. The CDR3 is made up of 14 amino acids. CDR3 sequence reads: CASSPGQTTGELFF. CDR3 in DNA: TGTGCCAGCTCGCCGGGACAGACCACCGGGGAGCTGTTTTTT.

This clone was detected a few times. CDR3 in amino acids: CASSSLTGRRTDTQYF. The DNA of the CDR3 is TGTGCCAGCAGTTCCCTGACAGGGAGGCGGACAGATACGCAGTATTTT. The chain is built from TRBV28 and TRBJ2-3, with D tentatively TRBD1 (7 bases). The germline V gene encodes CDR1 MDHEN and CDR2 SYDVKM. The CDR3 length is 16 residues. Trimming removed 4 bases at V and 3 bases at J, with 17 bases between.

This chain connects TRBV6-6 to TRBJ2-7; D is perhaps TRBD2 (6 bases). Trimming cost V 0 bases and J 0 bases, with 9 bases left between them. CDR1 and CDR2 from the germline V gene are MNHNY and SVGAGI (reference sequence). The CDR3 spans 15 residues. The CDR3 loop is CASSYSGTSSYEQYF. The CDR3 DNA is TGTGCCAGCAGTTACTCCGGGACTTCCTCCTACGAGCAGTACTTC.

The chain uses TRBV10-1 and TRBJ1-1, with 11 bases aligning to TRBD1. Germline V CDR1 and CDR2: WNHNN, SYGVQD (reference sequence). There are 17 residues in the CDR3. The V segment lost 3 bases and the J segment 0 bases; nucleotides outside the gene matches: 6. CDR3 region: CASSDSGTGGMNTEAFF. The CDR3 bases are TGCGCCAGCAGTGACTCCGGGACAGGGGGGATGAACACTGAAGCTTTCTTT.

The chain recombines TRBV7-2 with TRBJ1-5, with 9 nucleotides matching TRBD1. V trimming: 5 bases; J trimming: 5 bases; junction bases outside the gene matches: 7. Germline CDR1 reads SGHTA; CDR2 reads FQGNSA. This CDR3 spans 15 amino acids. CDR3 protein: CASSPQTGGYQPQHF. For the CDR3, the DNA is TGTGCCAGCAGCCCGCAGACAGGGGGTTATCAGCCCCAGCATTTT.

CDR3 bases: TGTGCCAGTAGTAGGGACAGGGTTGAGCAGTACTTC. The encoded protein is CASSRDRVEQYF. The chain links TRBV19 to TRBJ2-7, with TRBD1 matching 9 bases. V lost 4 bases, J lost 7 bases, and 2 bases stayed unmatched. Germline V CDR1 and CDR2: LNHDA, SQIVND (reference sequence). The CDR3 extends over 12 amino acids.